Listed below are T cell receptor beta chains from one sample, sequenced in a study of cytomegalovirus exposure and HLA in healthy donors. Sequencing was performed with immunoSEQ multiplex PCR; in TCRdb, only in-frame clones are kept and a portion is missing. The sample records 140,000 to 150,000 clones, less than 9.5% being singletons. The sequenced sample consisted of PBMCs. These receptors all stem from a male donor in good health and CMV-seronegative. The CDR3 runs from the conserved cysteine through the conserved F or W. The D gene is left open where the match is weak. A clone size is listed for some rows: how often the clone was seen (once, few, many), or a class if it is expanded.

abundance	v_gene	j_gene	d_gene	CDR3aa	CDR3nt
.	TRBV7-9	TRBJ2-2	TRBD2	CASGGLAAGELFF	TGTGCCAGCGGGGGACTAGCGGCCGGGGAGCTGTTTTTT
few	TRBV11-2	TRBJ2-5	.	CASSLPRAYQETQYF	TGTGCCAGCAGCTTACCCAGGGCGTACCAAGAGACCCAGTACTTC
few	TRBV7-2	TRBJ2-2	TRBD2	CASSLVSGRSVTGELFF	TGTGCCAGCTCGCTAGTCAGCGGGAGGTCGGTAACCGGGGAGCTGTTTTTT
few	TRBV6-5	TRBJ2-2	.	CASSSFPSSAGELFF	TGTGCCAGCAGTTCCTTCCCCTCTTCGGCCGGGGAGCTGTTTTTT
few	TRBV9	TRBJ1-2	.	CASSAQDIPNYGYTF	TGTGCCAGCAGCGCTCAGGATATTCCTAACTATGGCTACACCTTC
few	TRBV4-1	TRBJ1-2	.	CASGSPSRGGYTF	TGCGCCAGCGGTTCCCCCTCCCGGGGTGGCTACACCTTC
.	TRBV29-1	TRBJ2-7	TRBD1	CSGGQGYEQYF	TGCAGCGGGGGACAGGGGTACGAGCAGTACTTC
.	TRBV27	TRBJ2-2	.	CASNQWASGGELFF	TGTGCCAGCAACCAATGGGCGTCTGGCGGGGAGCTGTTTTTT
.	TRBV10-3	TRBJ2-7	.	CAISEDSSYEQYF	TGTGCCATCAGTGAGGACAGCTCCTACGAGCAGTACTTC
.	TRBV4-3	TRBJ1-6	.	CASSQDPVPLEGSPLHF	TGCGCCAGCAGCCAAGATCCGGTCCCGCTCGAGGGTTCACCCCTCCACTTT
few	TRBV5-1	TRBJ2-3	TRBD1	CASSLVQGASDTQYF	TGCGCCAGCAGCTTGGTGCAGGGGGCATCAGATACGCAGTATTTT
.	TRBV5-8	TRBJ2-7	.	CASVPAGARVYEQYF	TGTGCCAGCGTCCCGGCAGGGGCGAGAGTCTACGAGCAGTACTTC
few	TRBV5-6	TRBJ2-7	TRBD1	CASSPDRASYEQYF	TGTGCCAGCAGCCCCGACAGGGCGTCCTACGAGCAGTACTTC
few	TRBV19	TRBJ1-5	.	CASRWTGTSNQPQHF	TGTGCCAGTAGATGGACTGGGACAAGCAATCAGCCCCAGCATTTT
.	TRBV19	TRBJ1-5	.	CASSMDGGSNQPQHF	TGTGCCAGTAGTATGGACGGGGGTAGCAATCAGCCCCAGCATTTT
.	TRBV5-6	TRBJ1-5	TRBD1	CASSFRTGFNQPQHF	TGTGCCAGCAGCTTCAGGACAGGTTTCAATCAGCCCCAGCATTTT
few	TRBV28	TRBJ2-7	TRBD2	CASRHLLAGERNEQYF	TGTGCCAGCAGACACCTCCTAGCGGGAGAGAGGAACGAGCAGTACTTC
few	TRBV28	TRBJ1-2	TRBD1	CASSSGQGNYGYTF	TGTGCCAGCAGTTCGGGACAGGGGAACTATGGCTACACCTTC
few	TRBV12-1	TRBJ2-1	.	CASSFGAGGNEQFF	TGTGCCAGCAGCTTTGGCGCGGGAGGTAATGAGCAGTTCTTC
.	TRBV5-4	TRBJ2-3	.	CASSLAAGPDTQYF	TGTGCCAGCAGCTTGGCCGCAGGTCCAGATACGCAGTATTTT
.	TRBV19	TRBJ2-2	.	CASRDRLGANAGELFF	TGTGCCAGCCGAGACAGGCTTGGGGCGAACGCCGGGGAGCTGTTTTTT
.	TRBV7-9	TRBJ2-1	.	CASSLGQVNEQFF	TGTGCCAGCAGCTTAGGACAGGTCAATGAGCAGTTCTTC
.	TRBV19	TRBJ2-5	TRBD1	CASRRQGAQETQYF	TGTGCCAGTAGGAGACAGGGGGCCCAGGAGACCCAGTACTTC
.	TRBV2	TRBJ1-2	TRBD1	CASRRIQGNYGYTF	TGTGCCAGCAGACGTATACAGGGGAACTATGGCTACACCTTC
.	TRBV4-3	TRBJ2-2	TRBD2	CASSQDPAGRPGELFF	TGCGCCAGCAGCCAAGATCCAGCGGGGAGGCCCGGGGAGCTGTTTTTT
.	TRBV5-6	TRBJ1-4	TRBD1	CASSRSGTGLDATNEKLFF	TGTGCCAGCAGCCGATCCGGGACAGGCTTAGATGCAACTAATGAAAAACTGTTTTTT
.	TRBV10-3	TRBJ2-7	TRBD2	CAISDPGTSLKYEQYF	TGTGCCATCAGTGATCCGGGGACTAGCCTTAAATACGAGCAGTACTTC
.	TRBV5-8	TRBJ2-4	TRBD1	CASIGQGWAKNIQYF	TGTGCCAGCATCGGACAGGGATGGGCCAAAAACATTCAGTACTTC
few	TRBV19	TRBJ1-1	.	CASSIGAGYGTEAFF	TGTGCCAGTAGTATTGGGGCCGGCTATGGCACTGAAGCTTTCTTT
few	TRBV2	TRBJ2-5	TRBD2	CASRRGNGETQYF	TGTGCCAGCAGGCGGGGGAATGGAGAGACCCAGTACTTC
few	TRBV2	TRBJ2-7	TRBD1	CASSVETGLYEQYF	TGTGCCAGCAGTGTAGAGACAGGGCTCTACGAGCAGTACTTC
.	TRBV2	TRBJ2-3	.	CASSQTASTDTQYF	TGTGCCAGCAGTCAGACAGCTAGCACAGATACGCAGTATTTT
.	TRBV2	TRBJ2-1	TRBD1	CASKRTGGSFGNEQFF	TGTGCCAGCAAACGGACAGGTGGTAGTTTTGGCAATGAGCAGTTCTTC
few	TRBV7-9	TRBJ2-7	TRBD1	CASSPTGQGSYEQYF	TGTGCCAGCAGCCCCACGGGACAGGGATCCTACGAGCAGTACTTC
few	TRBV12-5	TRBJ1-1	.	CASGLVLGGANTEAFF	TGTGCTAGTGGTTTGGTACTCGGGGGTGCGAACACTGAAGCTTTCTTT
.	TRBV19	TRBJ2-1	TRBD1	CASWPGQGYNEQFF	TGTGCCAGTTGGCCGGGACAGGGGTACAATGAGCAGTTCTTC
few	TRBV19	TRBJ2-1	.	CASRAEPGDEQFF	TGTGCCAGTAGAGCGGAGCCTGGGGATGAGCAGTTCTTC
few	TRBV4-2	TRBJ1-2	.	CASSQEGGGFQFYGYTF	TGTGCCAGCAGCCAAGAAGGCGGCGGCTTTCAATTCTATGGCTACACCTTC
.	TRBV19	TRBJ2-7	.	CASRIGHGSSYEQYF	TGTGCCAGTAGGATCGGACACGGATCATCCTACGAGCAGTACTTC
.	TRBV6-6	TRBJ2-5	.	CASRWGGGGQETQYF	TGTGCCAGCAGGTGGGGAGGGGGTGGACAAGAGACCCAGTACTTC
.	TRBV4-1	TRBJ2-1	TRBD1	CASSQSRDRVHEQFF	TGCGCCAGCAGCCAATCCCGGGACAGGGTCCATGAGCAGTTCTTC
.	TRBV13	TRBJ1-2	.	CASSRSEGVGRGGYGYTF	TGTGCCAGCAGCCGATCCGAAGGTGTGGGCAGGGGTGGCTATGGCTACACCTTC
few	TRBV10-3	TRBJ1-2	.	CAISDRVTGKDYGYTF	TGTGCCATCAGTGACCGGGTAACAGGGAAGGACTATGGCTACACCTTC
few	TRBV4-2	TRBJ2-3	TRBD1	CASSQEMGQSYTDTQYF	TGTGCCAGCAGCCAAGAAATGGGACAGTCGTACACAGATACGCAGTATTTT
.	TRBV18	TRBJ1-4	TRBD1	CASSPPQGQSNEKLFF	TGTGCCAGCTCACCACCCCAGGGACAGTCTAATGAAAAACTGTTTTTT